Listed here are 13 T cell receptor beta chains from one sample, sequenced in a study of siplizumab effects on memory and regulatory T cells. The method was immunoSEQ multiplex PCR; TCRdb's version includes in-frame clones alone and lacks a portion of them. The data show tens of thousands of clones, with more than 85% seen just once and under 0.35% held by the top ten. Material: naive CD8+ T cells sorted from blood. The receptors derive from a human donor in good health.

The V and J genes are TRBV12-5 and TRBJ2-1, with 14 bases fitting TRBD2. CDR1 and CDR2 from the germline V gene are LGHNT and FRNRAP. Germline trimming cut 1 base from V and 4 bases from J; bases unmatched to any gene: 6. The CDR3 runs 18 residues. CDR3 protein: CASGLAGTSGSLYNEQFF. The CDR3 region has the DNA TGTGCTAGTGGTTTGGCAGGGACTAGCGGGAGCCTTTACAATGAGCAGTTCTTC.

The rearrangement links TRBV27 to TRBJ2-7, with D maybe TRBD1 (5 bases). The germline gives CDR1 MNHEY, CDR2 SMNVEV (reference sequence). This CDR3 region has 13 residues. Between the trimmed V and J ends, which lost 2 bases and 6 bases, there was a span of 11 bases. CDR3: CASSLRGHSEQYF. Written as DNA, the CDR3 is TGTGCCAGCAGTTTAAGGGGCCATAGCGAGCAGTACTTC.

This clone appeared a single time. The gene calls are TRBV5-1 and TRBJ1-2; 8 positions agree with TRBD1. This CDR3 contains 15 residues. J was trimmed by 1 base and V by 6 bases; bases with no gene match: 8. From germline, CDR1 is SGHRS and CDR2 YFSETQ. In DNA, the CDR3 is TGCGCCAGCACCCAAACAGGGGGTGGTAACTATGGCTACACCTTC. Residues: CASTQTGGGNYGYTF.

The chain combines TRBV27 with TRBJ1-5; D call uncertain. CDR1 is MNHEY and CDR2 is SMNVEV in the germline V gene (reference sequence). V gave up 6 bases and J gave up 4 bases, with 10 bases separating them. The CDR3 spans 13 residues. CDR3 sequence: CASSSGPNQPQHF. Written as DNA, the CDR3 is TGTGCCAGCAGCTCCGGCCCAAATCAGCCCCAGCATTTT.

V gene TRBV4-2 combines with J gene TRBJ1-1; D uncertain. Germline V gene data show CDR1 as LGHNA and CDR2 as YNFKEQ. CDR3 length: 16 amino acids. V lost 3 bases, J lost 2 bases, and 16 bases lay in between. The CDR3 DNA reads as TGTGCCAGCAGCCAGGTCCCCCCCAGCCTTAACACTGAAGCTTTCTTT. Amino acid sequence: CASSQVPPSLNTEAFF.

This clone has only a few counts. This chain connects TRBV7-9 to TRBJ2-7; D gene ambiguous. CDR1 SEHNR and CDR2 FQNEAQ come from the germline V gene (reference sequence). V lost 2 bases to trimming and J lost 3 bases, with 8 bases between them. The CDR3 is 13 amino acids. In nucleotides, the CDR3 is TGTGCCAGCAGCTTACCCACCGGCTACGAGCAGTACTTC. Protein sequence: CASSLPTGYEQYF.

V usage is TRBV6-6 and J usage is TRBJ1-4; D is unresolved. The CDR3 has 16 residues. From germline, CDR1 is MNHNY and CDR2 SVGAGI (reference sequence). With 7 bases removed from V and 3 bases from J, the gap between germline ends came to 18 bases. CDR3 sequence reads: CASIELFGVANEKLFF. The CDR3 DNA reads TGTGCCAGCATCGAGTTGTTCGGGGTGGCTAATGAAAAACTGTTTTTT.

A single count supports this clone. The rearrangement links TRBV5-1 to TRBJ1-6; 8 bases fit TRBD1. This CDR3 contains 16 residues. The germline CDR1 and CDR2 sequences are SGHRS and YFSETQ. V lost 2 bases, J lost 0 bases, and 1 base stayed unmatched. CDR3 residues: CASSLTGGSYNSPLHF. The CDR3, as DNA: TGCGCCAGCAGCTTAACAGGGGGCTCCTATAATTCACCCCTCCACTTT.

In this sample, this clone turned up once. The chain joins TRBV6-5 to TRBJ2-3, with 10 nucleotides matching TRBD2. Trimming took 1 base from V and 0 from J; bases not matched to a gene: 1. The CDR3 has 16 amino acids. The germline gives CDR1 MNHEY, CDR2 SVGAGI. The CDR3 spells CASSYLAGGSTDTQYF. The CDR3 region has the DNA TGTGCCAGCAGTTACTTAGCGGGGGGTAGCACAGATACGCAGTATTTT.

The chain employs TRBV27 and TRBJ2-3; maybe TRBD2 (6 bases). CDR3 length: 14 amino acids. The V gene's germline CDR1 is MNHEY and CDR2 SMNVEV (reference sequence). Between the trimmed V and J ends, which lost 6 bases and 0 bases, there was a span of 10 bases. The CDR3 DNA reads TGTGCCAGCAGCGCGGGGCTTAGCACAGATACGCAGTATTTT. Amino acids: CASSAGLSTDTQYF.

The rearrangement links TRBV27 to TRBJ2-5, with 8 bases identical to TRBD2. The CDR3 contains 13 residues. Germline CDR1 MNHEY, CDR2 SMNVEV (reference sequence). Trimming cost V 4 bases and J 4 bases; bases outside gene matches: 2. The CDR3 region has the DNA TGTGCCAGCAGTTCCCTAGCGGGAGAGACCCAGTACTTC. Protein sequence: CASSSLAGETQYF.

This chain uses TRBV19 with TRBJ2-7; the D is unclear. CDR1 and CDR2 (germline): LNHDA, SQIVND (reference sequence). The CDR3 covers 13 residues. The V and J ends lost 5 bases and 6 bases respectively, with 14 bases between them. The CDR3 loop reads CASSHGPSAEQYF. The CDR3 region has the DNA TGTGCCAGTAGTCACGGGCCCTCCGCCGAGCAGTACTTC.

DNA for the CDR3: TGTGCCAGCAGTGACAGGGGGGGTAATCAGCCCCAGCATTTT. Residues: CASSDRGGNQPQHF. The chain couples TRBV2 to TRBJ1-5; TRBD1 agrees at 7 bases. V lost 3 bases, J lost 4 bases, and 3 bases stayed unmatched. Germline V lookup: CDR1 SNHLY, CDR2 FYNNEI. The CDR3 length is 14 residues.